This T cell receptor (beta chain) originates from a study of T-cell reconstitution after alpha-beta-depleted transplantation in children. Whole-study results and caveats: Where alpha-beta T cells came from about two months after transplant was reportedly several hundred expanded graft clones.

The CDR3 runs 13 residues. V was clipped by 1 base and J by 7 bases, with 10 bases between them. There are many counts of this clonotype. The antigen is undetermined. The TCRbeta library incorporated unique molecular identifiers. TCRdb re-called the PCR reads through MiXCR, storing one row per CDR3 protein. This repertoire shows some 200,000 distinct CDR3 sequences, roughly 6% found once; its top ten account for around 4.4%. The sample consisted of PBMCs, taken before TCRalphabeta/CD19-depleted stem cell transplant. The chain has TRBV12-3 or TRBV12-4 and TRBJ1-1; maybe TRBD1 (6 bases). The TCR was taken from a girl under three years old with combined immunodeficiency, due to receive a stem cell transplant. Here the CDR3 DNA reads TGTGCCAGCAGTTTAGGATACAGGGATGAAGCTTTCTTT. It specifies CASSLGYRDEAFF.